Listed below are T cell receptor beta chains from one sample, sequenced in a study of T cells after yellow fever vaccination. TCRdb passed the 5' RACE reads through MiXCR, listing each CDR3 protein once. Among a few hundred thousand distinct CDR3 sequences listed, approximately 6.7% were seen once. Sequences were derived from CD4+ T cells sorted from PBMCs, sampled on the day of the yellow fever booster vaccination. Receptor source: a man aged 30 to 45 who received the YFV17D yellow fever vaccine. Both conserved end residues are part of each CDR3. A D gene is named only where the DNA matches it firmly. Clone size is not always given. Where it is, it says once, few, many or a class for expanded clones.

TRBD2 | TRBJ2-3 | TRBV5-1 | 16 | many | TGCGCCAGCAGCTTGGAACTAGCGGGAAAAGGGAATACGCAGTATTTT | CASSLELAGKGNTQYF
. | TRBJ2-5 | TRBV29-1 | 10 | few | TGCAGCGTAGGACCCGAGACCCAGTACTTC | CSVGPETQYF
. | TRBJ1-6 | TRBV12-3/TRBV12-4 | 11 | . | TGTGCCAGCAGTTTTTGGGGGGACCTCCACTTT | CASSFWGDLHF
. | TRBJ2-5 | TRBV27 | 14 | few | TGTGCCAGCAAACTCCTAGGGTCGAGGGAGACCCAGTACTTC | CASKLLGSRETQYF
. | TRBJ1-1 | TRBV5-1 | 13 | many | TGCGCCAGCAGCTTTATAGGGGACACTGAAGCTTTCTTT | CASSFIGDTEAFF
. | TRBJ1-3 | TRBV6-5 | 15 | few | TGTGCCAGCAGTTACGCCAGGCGGGGTGGACACACCATATATTTT | CASSYARRGGHTIYF
. | TRBJ2-3 | TRBV20-1 | 11 | . | TGCAGTGCTAGCCCTTCAGATACGCAGTATTTT | CSASPSDTQYF
. | TRBJ2-3 | TRBV6-5 | 12 | . | TGTGCCAGCACCCCGGCTAGTGGCACGCAGTATTTT | CASTPASGTQYF
TRBD1 | TRBJ2-1 | TRBV18 | 14 | few | TGTGCCAGCTCACCGGGGACAGGATCCAATGAGCAGTTCTTC | CASSPGTGSNEQFF
. | TRBJ1-4 | TRBV14 | 16 | many | TGTGCCAGCAGCCGGACTGACAGCCGACATAATGAAAAACTGTTTTTT | CASSRTDSRHNEKLFF
TRBD2 | TRBJ2-3 | TRBV6-5 | 15 | few | TGTGCCAGCAGTTACGAGACTAGCGGGGGCGATACGCAGTATTTT | CASSYETSGGDTQYF
. | TRBJ2-7 | TRBV4-3 | 14 | . | TGCGCCAGCAGCCGGGAATGGATCAACTACGAGCAGTACTTC | CASSREWINYEQYF
. | TRBJ2-1 | TRBV5-1 | 13 | many | TGCGCCAGCAGCCCCACAGGGAATTATGAGCAGTTCTTC | CASSPTGNYEQFF
TRBD2 | TRBJ2-1 | TRBV5-1 | 19 | few | TGCGCCAGCAGACCCGCGGGACTAGCGGGAGACACGCCCTACAATGAGCAGTTCTTC | CASRPAGLAGDTPYNEQFF
TRBD1 | TRBJ1-2 | TRBV12-3/TRBV12-4 | 14 | few | TGTGCCAGCACAATAGGACAGGGAGCTTATGGCTACACCTTC | CASTIGQGAYGYTF
. | TRBJ2-5 | TRBV9 | 16 | few | TGTGCCAGCAGCGTAGCTCACAGCGTTCGGAAGGAGACCCAGTACTTC | CASSVAHSVRKETQYF
. | TRBJ2-5 | TRBV7-9 | 15 | few | TGTGCCAGCAGCTCCCCTACGGGGGCCGAAGAGACCCAGTACTTC | CASSSPTGAEETQYF
. | TRBJ2-1 | TRBV10-2 | 17 | many | TGCGCCAGCAGTGAGTCGACCCTCAGAAGGGGCCACAATGAGCAGTTCTTC | CASSESTLRRGHNEQFF
. | TRBJ2-7 | TRBV29-1 | 12 | many | TGCAGCGTTGAAGACAGCGGCTACGAGCAGTACTTC | CSVEDSGYEQYF